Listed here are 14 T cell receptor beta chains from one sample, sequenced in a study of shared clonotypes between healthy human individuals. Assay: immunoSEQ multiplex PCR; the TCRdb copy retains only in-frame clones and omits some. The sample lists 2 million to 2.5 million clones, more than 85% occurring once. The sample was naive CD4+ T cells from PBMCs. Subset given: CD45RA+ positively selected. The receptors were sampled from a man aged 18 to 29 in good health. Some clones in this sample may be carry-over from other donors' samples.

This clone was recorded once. CDR3 sequence reads: CASSPGQGAWETQYF. The CDR3 nucleotides read TGCGCCAGCAGCCCGGGACAGGGGGCTTGGGAGACCCAGTACTTC. This sequence joins TRBV4-1 and TRBJ2-5, with 12 positions matching TRBD1. This CDR3 is 15 amino acids long. Germline V gene sequence: CDR1 MGHRA, CDR2 YSYEKL. Losses at the gene ends were 4 bases for V and 5 bases for J; bases not matched to a gene: 5.

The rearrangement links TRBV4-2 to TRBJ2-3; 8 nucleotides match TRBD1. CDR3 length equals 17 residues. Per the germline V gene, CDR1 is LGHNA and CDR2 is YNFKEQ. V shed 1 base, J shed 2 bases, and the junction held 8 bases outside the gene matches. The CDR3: CASSQGVADRVTDTQYF. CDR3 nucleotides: TGTGCCAGCAGCCAAGGGGTGGCGGACAGGGTCACAGATACGCAGTATTTT.

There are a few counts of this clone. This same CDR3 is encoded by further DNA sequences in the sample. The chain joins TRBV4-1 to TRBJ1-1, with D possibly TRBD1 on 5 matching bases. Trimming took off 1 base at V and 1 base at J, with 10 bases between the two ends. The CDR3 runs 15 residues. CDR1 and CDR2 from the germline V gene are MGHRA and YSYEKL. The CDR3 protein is CASSQVGTANTEAFF. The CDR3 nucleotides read TGCGCCAGCAGCCAAGTGGGGACCGCGAACACTGAAGCTTTCTTT.

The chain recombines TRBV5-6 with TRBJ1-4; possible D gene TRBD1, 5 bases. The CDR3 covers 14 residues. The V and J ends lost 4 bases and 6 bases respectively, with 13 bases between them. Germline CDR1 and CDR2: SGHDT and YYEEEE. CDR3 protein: CASSRGGFDEKLFF. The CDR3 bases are TGTGCCAGCAGCAGGGGAGGGTTCGATGAAAAACTGTTTTTT. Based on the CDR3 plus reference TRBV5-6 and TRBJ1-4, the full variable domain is DAGVTQSPTHLIKTRGQQVTLRCSPKSGHDTVSWYQQALGQGPQFIFQYYEEEERQRGNFPDRFSGHQFPNYSSELNVNALLLGDSALYLCASSRGGFDEKLFFGSGTQLSVL.

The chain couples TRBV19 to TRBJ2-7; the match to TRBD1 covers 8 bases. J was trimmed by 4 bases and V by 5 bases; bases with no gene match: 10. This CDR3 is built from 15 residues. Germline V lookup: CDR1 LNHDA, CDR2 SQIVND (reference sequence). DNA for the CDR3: TGTGCCAGTAGTCCGTCCTGGGGACAGGCGTACGAGCAGTACTTC. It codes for CASSPSWGQAYEQYF.

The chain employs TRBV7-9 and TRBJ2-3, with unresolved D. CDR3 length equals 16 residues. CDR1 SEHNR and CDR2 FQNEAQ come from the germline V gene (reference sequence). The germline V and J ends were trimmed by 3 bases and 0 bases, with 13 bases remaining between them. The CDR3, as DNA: TGTGCCAGCAGCTTGGGTGTGGCAGTCAGCACAGATACGCAGTATTTT. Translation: CASSLGVAVSTDTQYF.

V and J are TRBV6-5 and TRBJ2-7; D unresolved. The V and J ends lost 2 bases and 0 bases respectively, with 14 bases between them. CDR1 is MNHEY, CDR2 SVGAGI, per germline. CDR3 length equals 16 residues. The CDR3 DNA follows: TGTGCCAGCAGTTACCCCGACGCAACGAGCTCCTACGAGCAGTACTTC. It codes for CASSYPDATSSYEQYF.

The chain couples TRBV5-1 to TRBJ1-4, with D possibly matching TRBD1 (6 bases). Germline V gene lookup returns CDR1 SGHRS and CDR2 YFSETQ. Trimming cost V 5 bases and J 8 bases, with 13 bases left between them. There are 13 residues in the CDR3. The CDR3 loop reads CASRNQGSEKLFF. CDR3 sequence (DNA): TGCGCCAGCAGAAATCAGGGGTCGGAAAAACTGTTTTTT.

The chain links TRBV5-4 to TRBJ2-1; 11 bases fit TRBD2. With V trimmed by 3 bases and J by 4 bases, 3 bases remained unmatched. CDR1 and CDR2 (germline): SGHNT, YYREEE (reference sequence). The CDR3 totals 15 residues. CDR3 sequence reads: CASSWGLADYNEQFF. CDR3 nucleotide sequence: TGTGCCAGCAGCTGGGGACTAGCGGATTACAATGAGCAGTTCTTC.

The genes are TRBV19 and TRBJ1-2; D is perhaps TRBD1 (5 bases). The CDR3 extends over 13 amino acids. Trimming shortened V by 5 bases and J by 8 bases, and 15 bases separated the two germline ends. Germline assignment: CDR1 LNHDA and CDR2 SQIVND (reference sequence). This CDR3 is CASSARETHGYTF. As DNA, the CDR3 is TGTGCCAGTAGTGCCAGGGAGACACACGGCTACACCTTC.

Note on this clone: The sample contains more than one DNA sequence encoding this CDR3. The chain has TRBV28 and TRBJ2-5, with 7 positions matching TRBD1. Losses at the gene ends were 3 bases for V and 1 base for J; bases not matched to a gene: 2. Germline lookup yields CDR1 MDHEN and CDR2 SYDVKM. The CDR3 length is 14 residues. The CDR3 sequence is CASSFTGVQETQYF. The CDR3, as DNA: TGTGCCAGCAGTTTCACAGGGGTCCAAGAGACCCAGTACTTC.

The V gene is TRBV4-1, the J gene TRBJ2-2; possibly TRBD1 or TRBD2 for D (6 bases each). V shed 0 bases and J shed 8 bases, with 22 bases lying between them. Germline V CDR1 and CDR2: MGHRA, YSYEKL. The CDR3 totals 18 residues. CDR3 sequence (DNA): TGCGCCAGCAGCCAAGATCCTACTCGTGGGGGGCGGACTGGGGAGCTGTTTTTT. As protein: CASSQDPTRGGRTGELFF.

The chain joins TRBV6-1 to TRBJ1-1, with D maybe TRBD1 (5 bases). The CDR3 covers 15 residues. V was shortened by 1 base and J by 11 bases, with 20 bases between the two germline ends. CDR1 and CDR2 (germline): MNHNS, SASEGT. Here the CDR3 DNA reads TGTGCCAGCAGTGAAGGGTGGGGGGAGACCTTGAGGGCTTTCTTT. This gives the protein CASSEGWGETLRAFF.

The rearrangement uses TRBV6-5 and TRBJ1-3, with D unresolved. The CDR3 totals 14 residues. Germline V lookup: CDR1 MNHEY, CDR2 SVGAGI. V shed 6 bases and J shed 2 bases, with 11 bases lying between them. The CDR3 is CASRDVEAGNTIYF. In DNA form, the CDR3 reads TGTGCCAGCAGGGACGTCGAAGCTGGAAACACCATATATTTT.